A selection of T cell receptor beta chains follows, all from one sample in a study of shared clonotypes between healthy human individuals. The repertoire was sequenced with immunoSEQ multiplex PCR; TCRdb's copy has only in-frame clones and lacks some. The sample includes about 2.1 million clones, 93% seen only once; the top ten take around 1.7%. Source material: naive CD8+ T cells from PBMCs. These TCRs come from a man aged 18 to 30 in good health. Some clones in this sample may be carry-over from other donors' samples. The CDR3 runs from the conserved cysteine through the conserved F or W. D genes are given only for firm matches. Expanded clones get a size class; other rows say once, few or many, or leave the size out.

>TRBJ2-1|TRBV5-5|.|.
CASSPGLYLFF
TGTGCCAGCAGCCCGGGACTGTACCTGTTCTTC
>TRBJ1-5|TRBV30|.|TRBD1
CAWSPGTGSNQPQHF
TGTGCCTGGAGTCCTGGGACAGGGTCAAATCAGCCCCAGCATTTT
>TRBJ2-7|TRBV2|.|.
CASSPVEDEQYF
TGTGCCAGCAGTCCCGTCGAGGACGAGCAGTACTTC
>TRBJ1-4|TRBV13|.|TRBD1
CASSPQWTGGGEKLFF
TGTGCCAGCAGCCCACAATGGACAGGGGGCGGTGAAAAACTGTTTTTT
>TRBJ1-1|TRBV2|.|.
CATLSPSGPNTEAFF
TGTGCCACCCTCTCACCGTCGGGCCCTAACACTGAAGCTTTCTTT
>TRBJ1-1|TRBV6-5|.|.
CASSTNTEAFF
TGTGCCAGCAGTACCAACACTGAAGCTTTCTTT
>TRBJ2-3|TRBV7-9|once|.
CASSLRPLQSTDTQYF
TGTGCCAGCAGCCTACGACCCCTCCAGTCCACAGATACGCAGTATTTT
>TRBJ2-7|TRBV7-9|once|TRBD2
CASAPGLAIYEQYF
TGTGCCAGCGCGCCGGGACTAGCAATCTACGAGCAGTACTTC
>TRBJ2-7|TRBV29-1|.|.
CSVEEGVRPNYEQYF
TGCAGCGTTGAAGAAGGGGTTAGACCGAACTACGAGCAGTACTTC
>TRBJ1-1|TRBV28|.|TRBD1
CASSLDRGWVTTEAFF
TGTGCCAGCAGTTTGGACAGGGGTTGGGTAACGACTGAAGCTTTCTTT
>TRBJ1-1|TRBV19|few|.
CASSITAEAFF
TGTGCCAGTAGTATAACGGCTGAAGCTTTCTTT
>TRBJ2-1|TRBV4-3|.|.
CASSHPWGAEGYNEQFF
TGCGCCAGCAGCCACCCATGGGGAGCGGAGGGCTACAATGAGCAGTTCTTC
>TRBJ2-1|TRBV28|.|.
CASSFWLGNNEQFF
TGTGCCAGCAGTTTTTGGCTTGGGAACAATGAGCAGTTCTTC
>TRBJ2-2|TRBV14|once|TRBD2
CASSTSGDTGELFF
TGTGCCAGCTCCACTAGCGGAGACACCGGGGAGCTGTTTTTT
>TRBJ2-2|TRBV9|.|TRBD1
CASGTGLNTGELFF
TGTGCCAGCGGGACAGGGCTGAACACCGGGGAGCTGTTTTTT
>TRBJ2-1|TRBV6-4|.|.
CASSGQHNEQFF
TGTGCCAGCAGCGGACAGCACAATGAGCAGTTCTTC
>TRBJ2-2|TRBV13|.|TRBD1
CASSPRDRVSPGELFF
TGTGCCAGCAGCCCCCGGGACAGGGTCAGCCCGGGGGAGCTGTTTTTT
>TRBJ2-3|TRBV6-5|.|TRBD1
CASSRGQGIADTQYF
TGTGCCAGCAGCCGAGGACAGGGCATCGCAGATACGCAGTATTTT
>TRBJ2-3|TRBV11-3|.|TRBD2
CASSLSWLAGGPRYTQYF
TGTGCCAGCAGCTTATCGTGGCTAGCGGGAGGGCCTAGGTATACGCAGTATTTT
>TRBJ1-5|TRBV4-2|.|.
CASSPHPGKQPQHF
TGTGCCAGCAGCCCTCATCCGGGTAAGCAGCCCCAGCATTTT
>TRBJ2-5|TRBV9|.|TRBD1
CASSVFGTGTETQYF
TGTGCCAGCAGCGTATTTGGGACAGGGACAGAGACCCAGTACTTC
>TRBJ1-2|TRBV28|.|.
CASTPERPGYYGYTF
TGTGCCAGCACTCCGGAGAGACCGGGATACTATGGCTACACCTTC
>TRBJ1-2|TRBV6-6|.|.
CASSYSGGIYGYTF
TGTGCCAGCAGTTACTCGGGGGGGATCTATGGCTACACCTTC
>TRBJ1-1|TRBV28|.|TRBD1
CASSSRTGGVSTEAFF
TGTGCCAGCAGTTCGAGGACAGGGGGCGTGAGCACTGAAGCTTTCTTT
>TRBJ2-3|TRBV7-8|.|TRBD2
CASSYGLAVGTDTQYF
TGTGCCAGCAGCTACGGACTAGCGGTAGGCACAGATACGCAGTATTTT
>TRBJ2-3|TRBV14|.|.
CASSPPRVSTDTQYF
TGTGCCAGCAGCCCTCCCCGGGTTAGCACAGATACGCAGTATTTT
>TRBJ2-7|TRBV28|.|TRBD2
CASSYPTGSSGSPISYEQYF
TGTGCCAGCAGTTACCCAACTGGGTCGAGCGGGAGCCCCATATCCTACGAGCAGTACTTC
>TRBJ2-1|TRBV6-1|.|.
CASSEIGPSDEQFF
TGTGCCAGCAGTGAAATCGGGCCTTCCGATGAGCAGTTCTTC